A single sample gave rise to the 16 T cell receptor beta chains below, sequenced in a study of cytomegalovirus exposure and HLA in healthy donors. Amplification used 60 Vbeta primers and 13 Jbeta primers. Sequencing used immunoSEQ multiplex PCR; TCRdb keeps in-frame clones, though not all of them. This sample has around 150,000 clones, with more than 75% found just once. The sequenced sample was PBMCs. These receptors were collected from a middle-aged woman in good health and CMV-seronegative.

This clone occurred a few times. The chain links TRBV2 to TRBJ1-6, with 8 bases matching TRBD1. The CDR3 has 15 residues. Germline CDR1 and CDR2: SNHLY and FYNNEI. V shed 8 bases, J shed 6 bases, and the junction held 9 bases outside the gene matches. CDR3 sequence: CASRPRTGINSPLHF. The CDR3 nucleotides read TGTGCCAGCCGCCCTCGGACAGGGATTAATTCACCCCTCCACTTT.

This clone showed up just once. The rearrangement uses TRBV7-6 and TRBJ2-5; possible D gene TRBD2, 5 bases. In germline, CDR1 is SGHVS, CDR2 FNYEAQ. The CDR3 covers 18 residues. V was cut by 1 base and J by 9 bases, with 27 bases left in between. CDR3 nucleotides: TGTGCCAGCAGCTTAGGGGTCCGGCTAGGCGACGGGGAGTCGGCCCAGTACTTC. This gives the protein CASSLGVRLGDGESAQYF.

V is TRBV7-2 and J is TRBJ2-3; 14 bases fit TRBD2. CDR3 length: 20 residues. Germline V gene data show CDR1 as SGHTA and CDR2 as FQGNSA. The junction had 11 bases not matched to a gene; V was cut back by 0 bases and J by 3 bases. The chain's CDR3 is CASSLAPIGLAGGKTDTQYF. In DNA, the CDR3 is TGTGCCAGCAGCTTAGCCCCAATCGGACTAGCGGGGGGCAAAACAGATACGCAGTATTTT.

CDR3 sequence reads: CASAPDGQLVYNEQFF. Written as DNA, the CDR3 is TGTGCTAGTGCCCCGGACGGACAGCTGGTTTACAATGAGCAGTTCTTC. The chain is built from TRBV12-5 and TRBJ2-1; TRBD1 might be the D (6 bases). Per germline, CDR1 LGHNT and CDR2 FRNRAP. The CDR3 contains 16 residues. Between the trimmed V and J ends, which lost 7 bases and 4 bases, there was a span of 20 bases.

The rearrangement links TRBV28 to TRBJ2-1, with 8 bases matching TRBD2. The CDR3 has 15 amino acids. Trimming at V came to 3 bases and at J to 0 bases, leaving 1 base not matched to a gene. Germline V gene sequence: CDR1 MDHEN, CDR2 SYDVKM. The CDR3 nucleotides read TGTGCCAGCAGTTTGGGGACTAGCTCCTACAATGAGCAGTTCTTC. Its protein is CASSLGTSSYNEQFF.

The rearrangement uses TRBV28 and TRBJ1-5; TRBD1 might be the D (6 bases). In germline, CDR1 is MDHEN, CDR2 SYDVKM. CDR3 size: 14 residues. Deletions cut 6 bases from V and 7 bases from J, with 16 bases between. CDR3 protein: CASSQQGSYQPQHF. The CDR3 nucleotides are TGTGCCAGCAGCCAACAGGGTTCATACCAGCCCCAGCATTTT.

This chain joins TRBV21-1 and TRBJ2-7; no DNA check was done on the table's D call, TRBD2. TRBV21-1 is a pseudogene. The CDR3 extends over 18 amino acids. The CDR3 loop reads CASSKVKSSGSSLYEQYF. CDR3 coding DNA: TGTGCCAGCAGCAAAGTAAAGTCCAGCGGGAGTTCCCTCTACGAGCAGTACTTC.

The chain carries TRBV11-2 and TRBJ1-1; no firm D call. CDR3 length equals 12 residues. Trimming removed 6 bases from V and 4 bases from J, with 9 bases in between. The germline CDR1 and CDR2 sequences are SGHAT and FQNNGV. The CDR3 spells CASRPYSTEAFF. The CDR3 nucleotides are TGTGCCAGCAGGCCCTACAGCACTGAAGCTTTCTTT.

The genes are TRBV7-9 and TRBJ2-7; tentative D call: TRBD1 (6 bases). CDR1 is SEHNR and CDR2 is FQNEAQ in the germline V gene (reference sequence). The V and J ends lost 5 bases and 2 bases respectively, with 7 bases between them. This CDR3 spans 12 amino acids. This CDR3 is CASSNRAYEQYF. CDR3 in DNA: TGTGCCAGCAGCAACAGGGCCTACGAGCAGTACTTC.

The V gene is TRBV7-9, the J gene TRBJ1-2; D unresolved. The ends were cut back, 5 bases at V and 4 bases at J, with 8 bases in the middle. Per germline, CDR1 SEHNR and CDR2 FQNEAQ (reference sequence). This CDR3 is built from 12 residues. The chain's CDR3 is CASSQGLYGYTF. CDR3 nucleotide sequence: TGTGCCAGCAGCCAAGGACTCTATGGCTACACCTTC. Filled out from reference TRBV7-9 and TRBJ1-2, the complete variable domain reads DTGVSQNPRHKITKRGQNVTFRCDPISEHNRLYWYRQTLGQGPEFLTYFQNEAQLEKSRLLSDRFSAERPKGSFSTLEIQRTEQGDSAMYLCASSQGLYGYTFGSGTRLTVV.

CDR3 sequence: CASSQISGKEAFF. The CDR3 coding sequence is TGCGCCAGCAGCCAAATCTCCGGGAAGGAAGCTTTCTTT. The chain employs TRBV4-1 and TRBJ1-1; D not certain. Trimming removed 2 bases at V and 8 bases at J, with 12 bases between. Germline assignment: CDR1 MGHRA and CDR2 YSYEKL. This CDR3 spans 13 amino acids.

The genes are TRBV11-3 and TRBJ2-2; possible D gene TRBD2, 6 bases. Per germline, CDR1 SGHNT and CDR2 YENEEA. The CDR3 runs 14 residues. Trimming cost V 4 bases and J 6 bases, with 12 bases left between them. CDR3 region: CASSSGSGSGELFF. The CDR3 DNA sequence: TGTGCCAGCAGCTCAGGGAGCGGGTCCGGGGAGCTGTTTTTT.

The rearrangement joins TRBV6-4 to TRBJ2-3; 10 bases agree with TRBD2. In germline, CDR1 is MRHNA, CDR2 SNTAGT. This CDR3 contains 17 residues. The V gene end was trimmed by 3 bases and the J gene end by 6 bases; junction bases not matched to a gene: 12. CDR3 DNA: TGTGCCAGCAGTGATCGGCCGGAACTAGCGGGATTGGATACGCAGTATTTT. Its translation: CASSDRPELAGLDTQYF.

This chain links TRBV7-8 with TRBJ1-2; D gene uncertain. Germline V gives CDR1 SGHVS, CDR2 FQNEAQ. The CDR3 is 16 amino acids. V shed 2 bases and J shed 4 bases, with 17 bases lying between them. CDR3 region: CASSLFSSPRGYGYTF. In DNA form, the CDR3 reads TGTGCCAGCAGCTTATTCTCCTCGCCTCGGGGCTATGGCTACACCTTC.

There are a few counts of this clone. This chain uses TRBV5-6 with TRBJ2-3; 7 nucleotides line up with TRBD1. The V and J ends lost 4 bases and 2 bases, in that order; junction bases with no gene match: 4. Germline-derived CDR1 and CDR2 are SGHDT and YYEEEE. There are 14 residues in the CDR3. CDR3 nucleotide sequence: TGTGCCAGCAGCCGGGACAGACTCACAGATACGCAGTATTTT. Encoded protein: CASSRDRLTDTQYF. Supplemented by reference TRBV5-6 and TRBJ2-3, the full variable domain reads DAGVTQSPTHLIKTRGQQVTLRCSPKSGHDTVSWYQQALGQGPQFIFQYYEEEERQRGNFPDRFSGHQFPNYSSELNVNALLLGDSALYLCASSRDRLTDTQYFGPGTRLTVL.

This chain joins TRBV4-3 and TRBJ2-1, with unresolved D. Trimming stripped 4 bases from V and 5 bases from J, with 15 bases between. The CDR3 spans 15 residues. Germline V gene sequence: CDR1 LGHNA, CDR2 YSLEER. CDR3: CASSRGGSLNNEQFF. As DNA, the CDR3 is TGCGCCAGCAGCCGCGGTGGGTCACTAAACAATGAGCAGTTCTTC.